The sequence of this TCR beta chain was determined in a study of PD-L1 blockade in urothelial cancer. Study context: When patients started atezolizumab around 2014, it was given at 1,200 mg intravenously every 3 weeks.

Note on this clone: Its specificity is unknown.

The assay was immunoSEQ multiplex PCR, and TCRdb's table has in-frame clones only and misses some. This repertoire shows about 47,000 clones, 82% found once; its top ten account for about 1.7%. Time point noted: pretreatment peripheral blood. Pretreatment and on-treatment blood mononuclear cell samples were taken, totaling between 1 and 8 time points per patient. Points from the study as a whole: Tumor-associated clones in blood expanded more at 3 weeks in durable-benefit patients. Below-median pretreatment blood TCR clonality was a predictor of better survival.

The V gene's germline CDR1 is LNHNV and CDR2 YYDKDF (reference sequence). The trim removed 1 base at V and 2 bases at J, leaving 3 bases unmatched. The length of the CDR3 is 16 residues. This clonotype was sampled from a man in his fifties or sixties with urothelial cancer. Sequenced here: PBMCs, sampled around atezolizumab (anti-PD-L1) treatment. V and J are TRBV15 and TRBJ2-2, with TRBD1 matching over 8 bases. CDR3 DNA: TGTGCCACCAGCAGAGGGACAGGGACCAACACCGGGGAGCTGTTTTTT. It specifies CATSRGTGTNTGELFF.